The 7 T cell receptor beta chains reported below all come from one sample, sequenced in a study of OX40 agonist ivuxolimab in advanced cancers. The library relied on the immunoSEQ multiplex PCR assay. Drawn from immuneACCESS, this table holds only the in-frame rearrangements with V and J called that TCRdb kept. Clones are partly lost; checked studies trace under half to an unresolved V gene and leave the rest unexplained. In this sample the table shows tens of thousands of clones, approximately 80% of which occur a single time. The ten most abundant clones make up 3.5% to 4.5% of the sample. This specimen was CD4+ or CD8+ T cells sorted from blood, taken in a trial of the OX40 agonist ivuxolimab. The receptors were gathered from an adult with an advanced solid tumor such as melanoma, head and neck, liver or kidney cancer.

This clone appeared a few times. This sequence joins TRBV5-1 and TRBJ2-7; 11 bases match TRBD2. V gave up 2 bases and J gave up 3 bases; unmatched junction bases: 4. CDR1 SGHRS and CDR2 YFSETQ come from the germline V gene. This CDR3 has 15 residues. CDR3 sequence reads: CASSLRLAGNYEQYF. The CDR3 DNA reads as TGCGCCAGCAGCTTACGACTAGCGGGAAACTACGAGCAGTACTTC. Full variable domain (remainder filled in from reference TRBV5-1 and TRBJ2-7): KAGVTQTPRYLIKTRGQQVTLSCSPISGHRSVSWYQQTPGQGLQFLFEYFSETQRNKGNFPGRFSGRQFSNSRSEMNVSTLELGDSALYLCASSLRLAGNYEQYFGPGTRLTVT.

This clone was observed once. The chain combines TRBV7-2 with TRBJ2-5, with 11 bases lining up with TRBD2. CDR1 is SGHTA, CDR2 FQGNSA, per germline. The V segment lost 5 bases and the J segment 4 bases; nucleotides outside the gene matches: 9. The CDR3 has 16 residues. CDR3 in DNA: TGTGCCAGCAGCGCAGATCTAGCGGGGGGACGAGAGACCCAGTACTTC. This encodes CASSADLAGGRETQYF.

The CDR3 here is CASSLLGTDNSPLHF. As DNA, the CDR3 is TGTGCCAGCAGCTTATTGGGGACAGACAATTCACCCCTCCACTTT. This chain joins TRBV7-9 and TRBJ1-6, with TRBD1 matching over 7 bases. Germline V gene lookup returns CDR1 SEHNR and CDR2 FQNEAQ (reference sequence). This CDR3 contains 15 residues. V lost 2 bases, J lost 7 bases, and 5 bases stayed unmatched.

The chain employs TRBV5-5 and TRBJ2-7; 9 nucleotides agree with TRBD2. Germline CDR1 SGHKS, CDR2 YYEKEE (reference sequence). The CDR3 runs 16 residues. The V segment lost 5 bases and the J segment 0 bases; nucleotides outside the gene matches: 9. CDR3 in DNA: TGTGCCAGCAGTCCGGACCTAGCGGGATTCTCCTACGAGCAGTACTTC. Amino acids: CASSPDLAGFSYEQYF.

This clone was recorded only once. The chain carries TRBV18 and TRBJ1-1; D remains ambiguous. The CDR3 spans 15 residues. Deletions cut 0 bases from V and 1 base from J, with 9 bases between. Germline V gene data show CDR1 as KGHSH and CDR2 as LQKENI. CDR3 sequence reads: CASSPPNPENTEAFF. The CDR3 DNA reads TGTGCCAGCTCACCACCTAACCCGGAGAACACTGAAGCTTTCTTT.

The V gene is TRBV6-5, the J gene TRBJ2-7; tentatively, D is TRBD1 (6 bases). From germline, CDR1 is MNHEY and CDR2 SVGAGI. The CDR3 loop spans 13 amino acids. The V end lost 2 bases, the J end lost 6 bases, and 11 bases lay between the germline ends. The CDR3 here is CASSYAQGFEQYF. As DNA, the CDR3 is TGTGCCAGCAGTTACGCACAGGGATTCGAGCAGTACTTC.

The chain is built from TRBV28 and TRBJ1-5; D gene ambiguous. CDR3 size: 15 residues. Germline-derived CDR1 and CDR2 are MDHEN and SYDVKM. The V and J ends lost 6 bases and 2 bases respectively, with 14 bases between them. CDR3 bases: TGTGCCAGCAGCACTATTTCTCAAGGCAATCAGCCCCAGCATTTT. Translation gives CASSTISQGNQPQHF.